The 23 T cell receptor beta chains below all came from one sample that was sequenced in a study of blood T cell repertoires in COVID-19. Assay: immunoSEQ multiplex PCR; the TCRdb copy retains only in-frame clones and omits some. Of about 130,000 clones in the sample, around 87% were seen once. Sample: peripheral blood. All receptors come from a woman aged 60 to 75 with acute or convalescent COVID-19.

V is TRBV13 and J is TRBJ2-5, with 13 bases aligning to TRBD2. Germline V gene data show CDR1 as PRHDT and CDR2 as FYEKMQ (reference sequence). With 3 bases clipped from V and 1 base from J, the junction kept 2 bases outside the gene matches. The CDR3 sequence is 16 residues long. CDR3 amino acids: CASSLGTSGTQETQYF. CDR3 nucleotides: TGTGCCAGCAGCTTGGGGACTAGCGGGACCCAAGAGACCCAGTACTTC.

This clone was seen just once. The V and J genes are TRBV14 and TRBJ2-1; D is unclear. The germline CDR1 and CDR2 sequences are SGHDN and FVKESK. The CDR3 runs 12 residues. V lost 1 base to trimming and J lost 9 bases, with 7 bases between them. The chain's CDR3 is CASSQVWAEQFF. CDR3 DNA sequence: TGTGCCAGCAGCCAAGTCTGGGCTGAGCAGTTCTTC.

The chain recombines TRBV30 with TRBJ2-1; TRBD1 might be the D (6 bases). This CDR3 has 15 amino acids. Trimming pared 2 bases from V and 1 base from J, leaving 12 bases between. Looked up from germline, CDR1 is GTSNPN and CDR2 is SVGIG (reference sequence). This CDR3 reads CAWSNQQGSYNEQFF. The DNA for the CDR3 is TGTGCCTGGAGTAACCAACAGGGATCCTACAATGAGCAGTTCTTC.

Only one count was recorded for this clone. The genes are TRBV2 and TRBJ1-4; 7 positions agree with TRBD1. Germline trimming cut 6 bases from V and 4 bases from J; bases unmatched to any gene: 5. Germline CDR1 SNHLY, CDR2 FYNNEI. This CDR3 is built from 14 residues. The CDR3 protein is CASRGQPHNEKLFF. CDR3 nucleotides: TGTGCCAGCAGGGGACAGCCTCATAATGAAAAACTGTTTTTT.

Remarks on this clone: The junction differs from germline at one of its ends, possibly a read error. V gene TRBV6-1 combines with J gene TRBJ1-1; possibly TRBD1 for D (5 bases). This CDR3 has 14 amino acids. Per germline, CDR1 MNHNS and CDR2 SASEGT. CDR3 protein: CASSDILTDTQAFF. The CDR3 nucleotides are TGTGCCAGCAGTGACATTCTTACGGACACTCAAGCTTTCTTT.

The J gene is TRBJ2-7, the V gene TRBV18; D ambiguous. This CDR3 is built from 11 residues. V dropped 5 bases and J dropped 3 bases, with 5 bases sitting between them. The germline V gene has CDR1 KGHSH and CDR2 LQKENI. CDR3 nucleotides: TGTGCCAGCTCATCAAACTACGAGCAGTACTTC. Translated: CASSSNYEQYF.

The chain uses TRBV1 and TRBJ2-6; TRBD1 is the table's D call and was not checked against the DNA. TRBV1 counts as a pseudogene. The CDR3 is made up of 16 amino acids. The CDR3 reads CTSSQGAGSGANVLTF. CDR3 in DNA: TGCACCAGCAGCCAAGGGGCAGGGTCTGGGGCCAACGTCCTGACTTTC.

This clone was counted once. This chain connects TRBV5-1 to TRBJ2-3; 14 nucleotides match TRBD2. The CDR3 spans 15 residues. Germline lookup yields CDR1 SGHRS and CDR2 YFSETQ. The ends lost 4 bases at V and 6 bases at J; junction bases unmatched: 4. The CDR3 DNA reads TGCGCCAGCAGCGGGACTAGCGGGAGTAGGGATACGCAGTATTTT. It yields the protein CASSGTSGSRDTQYF.

V and J are TRBV20-1 and TRBJ1-5; D gene ambiguous. Trimming took off 3 bases at V and 3 bases at J, with 12 bases between the two ends. The CDR3 has 14 residues. CDR1 DFQATT and CDR2 SNEGSKA come from the germline V gene (reference sequence). CDR3: CSASGRSYNQPQHF. DNA for the CDR3: TGCAGTGCTAGTGGCAGGTCATACAATCAGCCCCAGCATTTT.

V is TRBV9 and J is TRBJ2-1; tentatively, D is TRBD1 (6 bases). This CDR3 is built from 13 residues. V was cut by 0 bases and J by 8 bases, with 9 bases left in between. Germline lookup yields CDR1 SGDLS and CDR2 YYNGEE. The chain's CDR3 is CASSVGGLDEQFF. As DNA, the CDR3 is TGTGCCAGCAGCGTAGGGGGGCTCGATGAGCAGTTCTTC.

The sample holds one count of this clone. The V and J genes are TRBV19 and TRBJ1-5; 10 bases fit TRBD1. From germline, CDR1 is LNHDA and CDR2 SQIVND (reference sequence). V lost 7 bases, J lost 2 bases, and 2 bases stayed unmatched. The CDR3 has 14 residues. CDR3 in amino acids: CASTGTGGNQPQHF. CDR3 sequence (DNA): TGTGCCAGTACCGGGACAGGGGGCAATCAGCCCCAGCATTTT.

This clone was found a few times. The chain has TRBV5-6 and TRBJ2-2; no reliable D call. This CDR3 region has 13 residues. Germline V gene lookup returns CDR1 SGHDT and CDR2 YYEEEE. The ends were cut back, 2 bases at V and 6 bases at J, with 8 bases in the middle. Here the CDR3 reads CASSFSGSGELFF. CDR3 sequence (DNA): TGTGCCAGCAGCTTTTCCGGGTCCGGGGAGCTGTTTTTT.

CDR3 amino acids: CASSYDRGLYQPQHF. The CDR3 nucleotides are TGTGCCAGCAGTTACGACAGGGGTCTTTATCAGCCCCAGCATTTT. V and J are TRBV2 and TRBJ1-5; 8 nucleotides line up with TRBD1. The germline V gene has CDR1 SNHLY and CDR2 FYNNEI. Trimming cost V 5 bases and J 5 bases; bases outside gene matches: 8. The CDR3 runs 15 residues.

This chain uses TRBV19 with TRBJ2-7, with D possibly matching TRBD1 (5 bases). Trimming took 3 bases from V and 3 from J, leaving 12 bases between them. In germline, CDR1 is LNHDA, CDR2 SQIVND (reference sequence). The CDR3 is 14 residues long. The CDR3 nucleotides read TGTGCCAGTAGTATGATTCAGGGTGGCTACGAGCAGTACTTC. Encoded protein: CASSMIQGGYEQYF.

The chain has TRBV28 and TRBJ2-3; TRBD2 aligns across 9 bases. The germline V gene has CDR1 MDHEN and CDR2 SYDVKM. J was trimmed by 1 base and V by 6 bases; bases with no gene match: 5. The CDR3 covers 15 residues. The CDR3 loop is CASRPGLAGTDTQYF. The CDR3 DNA reads as TGTGCCAGCAGACCGGGACTAGCTGGCACAGATACGCAGTATTTT.

This clone is a singleton in its sample. V is TRBV6-6 and J is TRBJ2-1, with a possible D match to TRBD2 (6 bases). The CDR3 contains 14 residues. The V end was cut by 0 bases, the J end by 4 bases, with 7 bases between. Germline assignment: CDR1 MNHNY and CDR2 SVGAGI (reference sequence). This CDR3 is CASSYSGTYNEQFF. DNA of the CDR3: TGTGCCAGCAGTTACTCAGGGACTTACAATGAGCAGTTCTTC.

This sequence joins TRBV3-1 (or the pseudogene TRBV3-2) and TRBJ1-1; tentative D call: TRBD1 (5 bases). The CDR3 loop spans 16 amino acids. With 5 bases removed from V and 3 bases from J, the gap between germline ends came to 19 bases. Germline V gene sequence: CDR1 LGHDT, CDR2 YNNKEL (reference sequence). The CDR3 DNA follows: TGTGCCAGCAGCTCATATTCCTCCCAGGGTTACACTGAAGCTTTCTTT. Protein sequence: CASSSYSSQGYTEAFF.

CDR3 sequence reads: CASSPRGLSNQPQHF. CDR3 DNA sequence: TGTGCCAGCAGCCCCAGGGGGCTAAGCAATCAGCCCCAGCATTTT. The chain is built from TRBV6-2 or TRBV6-3 and TRBJ1-5, with TRBD1 matching over 8 bases. Trimming at V came to 6 bases and at J to 1 base, leaving 5 bases not matched to a gene. The CDR3 runs to 15 residues. Per germline, CDR1 MNHEY and CDR2 SVGEGT.

The table lists this clone with a count of one. This chain connects TRBV6-5 to TRBJ1-1; 8 nucleotides align to TRBD1. Germline lookup yields CDR1 MNHEY and CDR2 SVGAGI. With 6 bases clipped from V and 4 bases from J, the junction kept 4 bases outside the gene matches. The CDR3 has 13 residues. CDR3 region: CASRKTGVTEAFF. The DNA for the CDR3 is TGTGCCAGCAGAAAGACAGGGGTCACTGAAGCTTTCTTT.

The J gene is TRBJ2-3, the V gene TRBV4-2; TRBD2 matches 8 bases. This CDR3 spans 17 amino acids. Germline assignment: CDR1 LGHNA and CDR2 YNFKEQ. The V and J ends lost 4 bases and 2 bases, in that order; junction bases with no gene match: 11. CDR3 nucleotide sequence: TGTGCCAGCAGCCGGATAGCTCGACTAGCGCCCACAGATACGCAGTATTTT. This gives the protein CASSRIARLAPTDTQYF.

V and J are TRBV7-3 and TRBJ2-3; 9 nucleotides align to TRBD1. The V and J ends lost 3 bases and 0 bases, in that order; junction bases with no gene match: 4. The germline V gene encodes CDR1 SGHTA and CDR2 FQGTGA. This CDR3 has 16 amino acids. Written as DNA, the CDR3 is TGTGCCAGCAGCTTGCGGACAGGGGCTAGCACAGATACGCAGTATTTT. Amino acid sequence: CASSLRTGASTDTQYF.

The V call is TRBV5-1, the J call TRBJ1-2; perhaps TRBD1 as D (6 bases). The V and J ends lost 0 bases and 8 bases respectively, with 11 bases between them. Germline V gene sequence: CDR1 SGHRS, CDR2 YFSETQ. The CDR3 has 13 amino acids. CDR3 DNA sequence: TGCGCCAGCAGCTTGGCCGGGGGGCCCGGCTACACCTTC. As protein: CASSLAGGPGYTF.

This chain joins TRBV7-2 and TRBJ1-3; D is ambiguous. The CDR3 spans 16 residues. Trimming left V 3 bases short and J 0 bases short, with 12 bases between. From germline, CDR1 is SGHTA and CDR2 FQGNSA. CDR3 loop: CASSLMPGGSGNTIYF. The DNA for the CDR3 is TGTGCCAGCAGCTTGATGCCTGGCGGCTCTGGAAACACCATATATTTT.